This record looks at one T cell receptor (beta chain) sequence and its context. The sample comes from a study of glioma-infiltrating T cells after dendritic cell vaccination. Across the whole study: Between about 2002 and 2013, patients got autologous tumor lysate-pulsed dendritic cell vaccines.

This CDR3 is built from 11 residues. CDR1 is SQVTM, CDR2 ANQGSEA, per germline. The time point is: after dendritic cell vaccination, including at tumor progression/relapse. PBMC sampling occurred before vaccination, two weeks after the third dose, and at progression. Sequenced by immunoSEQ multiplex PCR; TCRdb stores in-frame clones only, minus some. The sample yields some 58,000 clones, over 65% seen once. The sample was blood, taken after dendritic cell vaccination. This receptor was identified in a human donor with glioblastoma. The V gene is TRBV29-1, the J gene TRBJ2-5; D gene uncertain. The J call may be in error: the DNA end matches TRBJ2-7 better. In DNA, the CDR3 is TGCAGCGTTGTCTTCTCCTACGAGCAGTACTTC. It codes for CSVVFSYEQYF.